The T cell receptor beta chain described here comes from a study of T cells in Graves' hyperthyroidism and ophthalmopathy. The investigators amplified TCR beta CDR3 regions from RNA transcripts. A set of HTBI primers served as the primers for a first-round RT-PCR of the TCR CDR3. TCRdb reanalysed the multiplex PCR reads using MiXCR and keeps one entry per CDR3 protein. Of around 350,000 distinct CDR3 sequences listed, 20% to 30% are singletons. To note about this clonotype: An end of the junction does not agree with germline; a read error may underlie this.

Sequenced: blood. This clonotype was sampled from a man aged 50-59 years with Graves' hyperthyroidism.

The CDR3 bases are TGTGCCGGCAGTGAAGGTTTAGGACTAGCGGGAGGCATTCAAGAGACCCAGTACTTC. Translated, it gives CAGSEGLGLAGGIQETQYF. This sequence joins TRBV6-1 and TRBJ2-5; 14 positions agree with TRBD2. Germline V gene sequence: CDR1 MNHNS, CDR2 SASEGT. The CDR3 length is 19 residues.